This passage covers 20 T cell receptor beta chains from one sample sequenced in a study of shared clonotypes between healthy human individuals. Generated by immunoSEQ multiplex PCR, the TCRdb table keeps only in-frame clones and is missing some. The sample shows approximately 2,000,000 clones, around 93% of them seen only once. Specimen: naive CD4+ T cells from PBMCs. Described subset: CD45RA+ positively selected. The receptors stem from a man aged 18 to 29 in good health. Some clones in this sample may be carry-over from other donors' samples.

The V and J genes are TRBV4-3 and TRBJ2-6; D remains unclear. V shed 3 bases and J shed 0 bases, with 9 bases lying between them. The CDR3 runs to 16 residues. Per the germline V gene, CDR1 is LGHNA and CDR2 is YSLEER. In DNA, the CDR3 is TGCGCCAGCAGCCACACGAGCTCCTCTGGGGCCAACGTCCTGACTTTC. This codes for CASSHTSSSGANVLTF.

Note on this clone: The same CDR3 arises from other DNA sequences in this sample as well. The rearrangement joins TRBV28 to TRBJ2-3; D is unclear. The V end was cut by 4 bases, the J end by 2 bases, with 4 bases between. CDR1 is MDHEN, CDR2 SYDVKM, per germline. The CDR3 is made up of 12 amino acids. CDR3 amino acids: CASSSFTDTQYF. DNA of the CDR3: TGTGCCAGCAGTTCCTTCACAGATACGCAGTATTTT.

This clone was seen just once. This chain connects TRBV7-6 to TRBJ2-1; 11 bases line up with TRBD2. Germline V gene lookup returns CDR1 SGHVS and CDR2 FNYEAQ. V was pared by 5 bases and J by 7 bases, with 10 bases of the junction left unmatched. The CDR3 extends over 16 amino acids. CDR3 coding DNA: TGTGCCAGCAGCCGCCAGACTAGCGGGATAGATAATGAGCAGTTCTTC. Translated, it gives CASSRQTSGIDNEQFF.

The J gene is TRBJ2-2, the V gene TRBV7-9; 9 positions match TRBD1. Germline V lookup: CDR1 SEHNR, CDR2 FQNEAQ (reference sequence). The CDR3 has 13 residues. With 1 base clipped from V and 13 bases from J, the junction kept 4 bases outside the gene matches. DNA of the CDR3: TGTGCCAGCAGCTTAGGACAGGGGGGATGGCTGTTTTTT. Its protein product is CASSLGQGGWLFF.

With respect to this clone: Within the sample, other DNA sequences also encode this same CDR3. The CDR3 DNA follows: TGTGCCAGTTCACAGGGGGTGAACACTGAAGCTTTCTTT. Its protein is CASSQGVNTEAFF. This rearrangement joins TRBV19 to TRBJ1-1; TRBD1 matches 8 bases. The CDR3 runs to 13 residues. V shed 8 bases, J shed 0 bases, and the junction held 2 bases outside the gene matches. The V gene's germline CDR1 is LNHDA and CDR2 SQIVND (reference sequence).

Notes on this clone: The same CDR3 also results from other DNA sequences found in this sample. The rearrangement uses TRBV5-1 and TRBJ2-7; D remains unclear. CDR1 is SGHRS and CDR2 is YFSETQ in the germline V gene. The V end lost 0 bases, the J end lost 2 bases, and 9 bases lay between the germline ends. CDR3 size: 14 residues. The CDR3 sequence: CASSLAGPPYEQYF. DNA for the CDR3: TGCGCCAGCAGCTTGGCTGGGCCGCCCTACGAGCAGTACTTC.

The count of this clone is one. The V gene is TRBV5-8, the J gene TRBJ1-6, with 8 bases fitting TRBD1. Trimming took 7 bases from V and 0 from J; bases not matched to a gene: 9. The CDR3 is made up of 17 amino acids. Germline V gene lookup returns CDR1 SGHTS and CDR2 YDEGEE. CDR3 nucleotide sequence: TGTGCCAGCGGACGGGACAGGCGTAGCTCCTATAATTCACCCCTCCACTTT. Translation: CASGRDRRSSYNSPLHF.

In this sample, this clone turned up once. V and J are TRBV28 and TRBJ1-5; TRBD1 might be the D (6 bases). CDR1 and CDR2 from the germline V gene are MDHEN and SYDVKM. V shed 5 bases and J shed 3 bases, with 11 bases lying between them. The CDR3 loop spans 14 amino acids. The CDR3 DNA is TGTGCCAGCAGTGAGGGACAAATCAATCAGCCCCAGCATTTT. Protein: CASSEGQINQPQHF.

V gene TRBV19 combines with J gene TRBJ1-2, with 9 bases aligning to TRBD1. This CDR3 contains 15 residues. Germline assignment: CDR1 LNHDA and CDR2 SQIVND (reference sequence). After removal of 4 bases from V and 4 bases from J, the junction contained 7 bases not matched to a gene. The CDR3 coding sequence is TGTGCCAGTAGTACGGACAGGGGCGGGCGCTATGGCTACACCTTC. As protein: CASSTDRGGRYGYTF.

V usage is TRBV5-1 and J usage is TRBJ1-6; D is ambiguous. Germline lookup yields CDR1 SGHRS and CDR2 YFSETQ. This CDR3 is built from 16 residues. V was shortened by 4 bases and J by 7 bases, with 18 bases between the two germline ends. CDR3 in DNA: TGCGCCAGCAGCATAGCCGGTTGGGCCGGAAATTCACCCCTCCACTTT. Its protein is CASSIAGWAGNSPLHF.

The chain recombines TRBV28 with TRBJ1-1, with TRBD1 matching 9 bases. The CDR3 consists of 13 residues. Germline loops: CDR1 MDHEN, CDR2 SYDVKM. The V segment lost 6 bases and the J segment 6 bases; nucleotides outside the gene matches: 5. The CDR3, as DNA: TGTGCCAGCAGGCTACAGGGGGCGGCTGAAGCTTTCTTT. This codes for CASRLQGAAEAFF.

As to this clone: Additional DNA sequences in this sample encode the identical CDR3. CDR3 in DNA: TGTGCCAGTAGTCTAGCGGGAGGGCCATACGAGCAGTACTTC. This translates into CASSLAGGPYEQYF. The chain employs TRBV19 and TRBJ2-7; 12 bases are shared with TRBD2. The CDR3 length is 14 residues. J gave up 4 bases and V 5 bases, and 3 bases lay outside the gene matches. CDR1 LNHDA and CDR2 SQIVND come from the germline V gene (reference sequence).

This clone appeared a single time. The chain couples TRBV7-8 to TRBJ2-6; D is undetermined. V was trimmed by 4 bases and J by 0 bases, leaving 16 bases between them. CDR3 length equals 18 residues. In germline, CDR1 is SGHVS, CDR2 FQNEAQ. The DNA for the CDR3 is TGTGCCAGCAGCTCGAGGCTGGGAAAGAGCTCTGGGGCCAACGTCCTGACTTTC. Protein: CASSSRLGKSSGANVLTF.

The chain joins TRBV5-1 to TRBJ1-5; 7 bases align to TRBD1. Germline loops: CDR1 SGHRS, CDR2 YFSETQ. The V and J ends lost 5 bases and 0 bases, in that order; junction bases with no gene match: 11. CDR3 length equals 17 residues. CDR3 coding DNA: TGCGCCAGCAGGCAACCTAGACAGGGTCCTAGCAATCAGCCCCAGCATTTT. Its translation: CASRQPRQGPSNQPQHF.

CDR3 nucleotides: TGTGCCAGCTCACCAGGTCCGCTGACCTACAATGAGCAGTTCTTC. Amino acids: CASSPGPLTYNEQFF. This chain uses TRBV18 with TRBJ2-1, with D unresolved. V was shortened by 2 bases and J by 2 bases, with 10 bases between the two germline ends. The CDR3 totals 15 residues. Germline lookup yields CDR1 KGHSH and CDR2 LQKENI. The full variable domain, in which reference TRBV18 and TRBJ2-1 provide the parts outside the CDR3, is NAGVMQNPRHLVRRRGQEARLRCSPMKGHSHVYWYRQLPEEGLKFMVYLQKENIIDESGMPKERFSAEFPKEGPSILRIQQVVRGDSAAYFCASSPGPLTYNEQFFGPGTRLTVL.

In this sample, this clone turned up a few times. The chain links TRBV7-9 to TRBJ1-2, with D possibly being TRBD1 (6 bases). V lost 5 bases and J 7 bases, leaving 11 bases between the germline ends. Germline lookup yields CDR1 SEHNR and CDR2 FQNEAQ (reference sequence). The CDR3 has 12 residues. CDR3 residues: CASSVGQFGYTF. CDR3 DNA: TGTGCCAGCAGCGTCGGACAGTTTGGCTACACCTTC.

The chain uses TRBV5-7 and TRBJ1-5; the D gene is possibly TRBD1 (5 bases). TRBV5-7 is filed as an ORF, its function uncertain. The CDR3 has 13 residues. V gave up 0 bases and J gave up 6 bases, with 7 bases separating them. CDR3 residues: CASSLEGCQPQHF. For the CDR3, the DNA is TGTGCCAGCAGCTTGGAGGGGTGTCAGCCCCAGCATTTT.

The sample holds one count of this clone. The sample contains more than one DNA sequence encoding this CDR3. This rearrangement joins TRBV6-1 to TRBJ2-7; 10 nucleotides line up with TRBD2. The CDR3 runs 15 residues. The V segment lost 4 bases and the J segment 0 bases; nucleotides outside the gene matches: 3. The V gene's germline CDR1 is MNHNS and CDR2 SASEGT. The chain's CDR3 is CASSGRTSGSYEQYF. CDR3 in DNA: TGTGCCAGCAGTGGCCGGACTAGCGGCTCCTACGAGCAGTACTTC.

For this clone: Other DNA sequences from this sample encode an identical CDR3 as well. The chain combines TRBV5-1 with TRBJ2-5; D is uncertain. Germline V CDR1 and CDR2: SGHRS, YFSETQ. The CDR3 contains 14 residues. The ends were cut back, 0 bases at V and 2 bases at J, with 8 bases in the middle. CDR3 in DNA: TGCGCCAGCAGCTTGGGTGGGCCACAAGAGACCCAGTACTTC. It translates to CASSLGGPQETQYF.

As for this clone: Other DNA sequences within the sample encode an identical CDR3. V and J are TRBV10-3 and TRBJ1-1; the D gene is possibly TRBD1 (6 bases). CDR1 and CDR2 from the germline V gene are ENHRY and SYGVKD. Trimming stripped 3 bases from V and 8 bases from J, with 10 bases between. This CDR3 spans 12 amino acids. CDR3 residues: CAISEGRGEAFF. DNA of the CDR3: TGTGCCATCAGTGAAGGCAGGGGAGAAGCTTTCTTT.